This TCR beta chain derives from a study of tumor-infiltrating lymphocytes in primary liver carcinoma. Study-wide points: Appearing in all five tumor regions was true of only about 7-24% of top clones. Lower overlap was observed for tumor-adjacent and tumor-blood pairs relative to tumor region pairs.

Starting material of about 480 ng total RNA yielded TCR beta cDNA via a constant-region primer. Generation of the TCR beta libraries relied on three nested multiplex PCR rounds using slightly modified ARM-PCR. For roughly 10 cycles apiece, the opening two PCR rounds ran with TRBV1-TRBV30 forward primers and a C-beta reverse primer. One entry per CDR3 protein results from TCRdb running MiXCR on the multiplex PCR reads. The sample shows 99,000 or so distinct CDR3 sequences, almost 70% of them seen only once. CDR1 and CDR2 (germline): SGHNT, YENEEA. The length of the CDR3 is 15 residues. Co-extraction yielded RNA and DNA from around 20-30 mg of unsorted bulk tissue. Turning to this clonotype: The antigen is undetermined. One junction end disagrees with the germline gene, perhaps due to a read error.

The sequencing input was liver tumor tissue from sampling region 5. Specified subset: tumor region T5, tumor centre. This chain links TRBV11-3 with TRBJ2-7, with a weak D call TRBD2 (6 bases). This sequence originates from an older woman with primary liver carcinoma and hepatitis B virus infection. CDR3 residues: CASSLGGTGDYVQYF. The CDR3 DNA reads TGTGCCAGCAGCTTAGGAGGGACTGGAGACTACGTGCAGTACTTC.